Listed below are T cell receptor beta chains from one sample, sequenced in a study of T-cell memory formation after mild COVID-19. TCRdb reprocessed the 5' RACE reads via MiXCR and lists one record per CDR3 protein. This sample has roughly 150,000 distinct CDR3 sequences; 11% to 15% occur once, and the top ten carry around 30%. The sequenced material came from PBMCs or a T cell subset sorted from them (not recorded which). These TCRs come from an adult woman who had mild COVID-19 (a few samples of this study predate the infection). Cell type and time point are not known. The CDR3 runs from the conserved cysteine through the conserved F or W. The D gene is left open where the match is weak. Clone size is stated in some rows and not others, as once, few, many or a class when expanded.

>TRBV4-1|few|-|TRBJ2-1
CASSRAGYYNEQFF
TGCGCCAGCAGCCGGGCAGGCTACTACAATGAGCAGTTCTTC
>TRBV6-5|few|-|TRBJ2-7
CASTPGGPHSYEQYF
TGTGCCAGCACCCCGGGCGGACCCCATTCCTACGAGCAGTACTTC
>TRBV4-2|many|-|TRBJ2-7
CASWDGLRYEQYF
TGTGCCAGCTGGGATGGCCTTAGGTACGAGCAGTACTTC
>TRBV4-1|-|-|TRBJ1-5
CASSQDSYSNQPQHF
TGCGCCAGCAGCCAAGACAGTTATAGCAATCAGCCCCAGCATTTT
>TRBV27|-|-|TRBJ2-3
CASSKQADTQYF
TGTGCCAGCAGTAAACAGGCAGATACGCAGTATTTT
>TRBV6-5|many|-|TRBJ2-1
CASSRYNEQFF
TGTGCCAGCAGTCGATACAATGAGCAGTTCTTC
>TRBV20-1|few|-|TRBJ2-7
CSARQGDWNEQYF
TGCAGTGCTAGGCAGGGAGACTGGAACGAGCAGTACTTC
>TRBV19|few|-|TRBJ2-1
CASSSHGGLYYNEQFF
TGTGCCAGTAGTTCTCATGGGGGGCTCTACTACAATGAGCAGTTCTTC
>TRBV20-1|few|-|TRBJ2-7
CSASFGVREQYF
TGCAGTGCTAGCTTCGGGGTCCGGGAGCAGTACTTC
>TRBV10-3|many|-|TRBJ2-6
CAMHETGTDYILNTGANVLTF
TGTGCCATGCATGAGACCGGGACGGATTATATTTTGAACACTGGGGCCAACGTCCTGACTTTC
>TRBV29-1|-|TRBD2|TRBJ2-2
CSVENGRAGELFF
TGCAGCGTTGAAAACGGGAGGGCCGGGGAGCTGTTTTTT
>TRBV12-5|-|TRBD1|TRBJ1-2
CASGPIQGSGGYTF
TGTGCTAGTGGTCCAATACAGGGGAGTGGCGGCTACACCTTC
>TRBV20-1|-|-|TRBJ2-1
CSARNLASANEQFF
TGCAGTGCTAGAAACCTCGCTAGCGCCAATGAGCAGTTCTTC
>TRBV29-1|-|TRBD2|TRBJ2-7
CSVDLAGTHEQYF
TGCAGCGTTGATCTAGCGGGAACCCACGAGCAGTACTTC
>TRBV29-1|once|-|TRBJ2-5
CSVEEGRAEETQYF
TGCAGCGTTGAAGAGGGTAGGGCCGAAGAGACCCAGTACTTC
>TRBV27|-|-|TRBJ1-3
CASTLDGSSGNTIYF
TGTGCCAGCACCCTGGACGGGAGTTCTGGAAACACCATATATTTT
>TRBV23-1|few|-|TRBJ2-2
CASSPHGQGITWTGELFF
TGCGCCAGCAGTCCTCATGGGCAGGGAATAACTTGGACCGGGGAGCTGTTTTTT
>TRBV6-5|-|-|TRBJ2-7
CASGGPAYEQYF
TGTGCCAGCGGGGGACCAGCCTACGAGCAGTACTTC
>TRBV10-3|few|-|TRBJ2-3
CAISAGGTDTQYF
TGTGCCATCAGTGCGGGGGGCACAGATACGCAGTATTTT
>TRBV7-9|many|TRBD2|TRBJ2-7
CASSPRTSGSSYEQYF
TGCGCCAGCAGCCCCCGGACTAGCGGGAGCTCCTACGAGCAGTACTTC
>TRBV4-1|-|-|TRBJ1-2
CASSPGSSYGYTF
TGCGCCAGCAGCCCTGGGTCCAGCTATGGCTACACCTTC
>TRBV5-8|-|-|TRBJ2-1
CASSTGLYIYNEQFF
TGTGCCAGCAGTACAGGGTTGTATATCTACAATGAGCAGTTCTTC
>TRBV7-3|many|-|TRBJ2-6
CASSLTQYSGANVLTF
TGTGCCAGCAGCTTAACGCAGTACTCTGGGGCCAACGTCCTGACTTTC
>TRBV2|few|-|TRBJ2-5
CASRGSGGGPETQYF
TGTGCCAGCAGGGGATCAGGCGGGGGCCCAGAGACCCAGTACTTC
>TRBV11-3|few|TRBD2|TRBJ2-1
CASSVAGLGNEQFF
TGTGCCAGTAGTGTAGCGGGTCTGGGGAATGAGCAGTTCTTC
>TRBV7-6|-|TRBD1|TRBJ1-2
CASSLGGTGPFIYGYTF
TGTGCCAGCAGCTTAGGCGGGACAGGGCCCTTCATCTATGGCTACACCTTC
>TRBV4-3|few|-|TRBJ2-7
CASSQDPDYEQYF
TGCGCCAGCAGCCAAGACCCAGACTACGAGCAGTACTTC
>TRBV20-1|many|-|TRBJ1-1
CSARDGRDTEAFF
TGCAGTGCTAGAGATGGGAGGGACACTGAAGCTTTCTTT
>TRBV9|few|-|TRBJ2-2
CASSVGSANTGELFF
TGTGCCAGCAGCGTAGGCAGCGCGAACACCGGGGAGCTGTTTTTT
>TRBV4-2|-|TRBD2|TRBJ2-3
CASSPESGTSGGGTDTQYF
TGTGCCAGCAGCCCGGAGTCCGGGACTAGCGGGGGGGGCACAGATACGCAGTATTTT
>TRBV29-1|-|-|TRBJ2-1
CSVVRGVDEQFF
TGCAGCGTTGTGAGGGGGGTAGATGAGCAGTTCTTC
>TRBV7-9|-|-|TRBJ2-4
CASSPTDIQYF
TGTGCCAGCAGCCCCACCGACATTCAGTACTTC
>TRBV14|many|-|TRBJ2-7
CASSQSSYEQYF
TGTGCCAGCAGCCAGAGCTCCTACGAGCAGTACTTC
>TRBV12-3/TRBV12-4|-|TRBD2|TRBJ2-3
CASSFGREGSDTQYF
TGTGCCAGCAGTTTCGGCAGGGAGGGATCAGATACGCAGTATTTT
>TRBV9|many|-|TRBJ2-2
CASSVGGTGELFF
TGTGCCAGCAGCGTCGGCGGCACCGGGGAGCTGTTTTTT
>TRBV9|few|-|TRBJ2-6
CASSVLGGGISGANVLTF
TGTGCCAGCAGCGTATTAGGGGGAGGGATCTCTGGGGCCAACGTCCTGACTTTC
>TRBV6-2/TRBV6-3|-|-|TRBJ2-3
CASSYSEGHRADTQYF
TGTGCCAGCAGTTACTCGGAGGGCCACAGGGCAGATACGCAGTATTTT
>TRBV21-1|-|-|TRBJ2-7
CASSKVVSSGGSYEQYF
TGTGCCAGCAGCAAAGTAGTCTCTAGCGGGGGCTCCTACGAGCAGTACTTC
>TRBV7-9|-|-|TRBJ2-2
CASPGFDTGELFF
TGTGCCAGCCCGGGGTTTGACACCGGGGAGCTGTTTTTT
>TRBV7-9|few|-|TRBJ2-5
CASSLVGLEWRQETQYF
TGTGCCAGCAGCTTAGTAGGGCTTGAATGGAGACAAGAGACCCAGTACTTC
>TRBV4-2|few|TRBD2|TRBJ2-3
CASSQLAESTDTQYF
TGTGCCAGCAGCCAACTAGCGGAGAGCACAGATACGCAGTATTTT
>TRBV4-2|-|TRBD2|TRBJ2-3
CASSQDWGLALADTQYF
TGTGCCAGCAGCCAAGATTGGGGACTAGCATTAGCAGATACGCAGTATTTT
>TRBV7-2|-|-|TRBJ2-3
CASSLNGGVPSTDTQYF
TGTGCCAGCAGCTTAAATGGGGGAGTACCTAGCACAGATACGCAGTATTTT
>TRBV7-8|-|-|TRBJ2-1
CASSSGPGEQFF
TGTGCCAGCAGCTCCGGCCCTGGTGAGCAGTTCTTC
>TRBV9|-|-|TRBJ1-1
CASSEAGDGNTEAFF
TGTGCCAGCAGCGAAGCAGGGGATGGTAACACTGAAGCTTTCTTT